A selection of T cell receptor beta chains follows, all from one sample in a study of identical twins. MiXCR, run by TCRdb on the 5' RACE reads, gives a single entry per CDR3 protein. The sample carries about 200,000 distinct CDR3 sequences, roughly a tenth recorded once. Specimen: memory T cells sorted from blood. Source of these receptors: a man aged 45-65 years in good health. The CDR3 runs from the conserved cysteine through the conserved F or W. The D gene is left open where the match is weak. Clone sizes are given selectively: once, few, many, or a class where the clone is expanded.

d_gene: TRBD1
j_gene: TRBJ2-7
v_gene: TRBV29-1
abundance: many
CDR3aa: CSVEEKGQGSYEQYF
CDR3nt: TGCAGCGTTGAAGAGAAGGGACAGGGTTCCTACGAGCAGTACTTC

d_gene: .
j_gene: TRBJ2-7
v_gene: TRBV7-9
abundance: many
CDR3aa: CASSPRVPTYEQYF
CDR3nt: TGTGCCAGCAGCCCCCGGGTACCAACCTACGAGCAGTACTTC

d_gene: .
j_gene: TRBJ2-1
v_gene: TRBV18
abundance: .
CDR3aa: CASSPPIGKVNNEQFF
CDR3nt: TGTGCCAGCTCACCACCGATAGGTAAGGTGAACAATGAGCAGTTCTTC

d_gene: TRBD2
j_gene: TRBJ2-1
v_gene: TRBV28
abundance: .
CDR3aa: CAARGFGLAGGDEQFF
CDR3nt: TGTGCCGCCAGGGGATTTGGGCTAGCGGGAGGGGATGAGCAGTTCTTC

d_gene: TRBD2
j_gene: TRBJ2-7
v_gene: TRBV27
abundance: many
CDR3aa: CASSLTSELYEQYF
CDR3nt: TGTGCCAGCAGTTTAACTAGCGAGCTATACGAGCAGTACTTC

d_gene: .
j_gene: TRBJ1-6
v_gene: TRBV30
abundance: few
CDR3aa: CAWSGQMNSPLHF
CDR3nt: TGTGCCTGGAGTGGACAGATGAATTCACCCCTCCACTTT

d_gene: .
j_gene: TRBJ2-3
v_gene: TRBV7-2
abundance: .
CDR3aa: CASSLLSGTDTQYF
CDR3nt: TGTGCCAGCAGCTTACTTAGCGGTACAGATACGCAGTATTTT

d_gene: .
j_gene: TRBJ1-1
v_gene: TRBV5-5
abundance: few
CDR3aa: CASPWGLALGTEAFF
CDR3nt: TGTGCCAGCCCTTGGGGGCTGGCTTTGGGCACTGAAGCTTTCTTT

d_gene: .
j_gene: TRBJ2-7
v_gene: TRBV11-2
abundance: .
CDR3aa: CASSGLGASYEQYF
CDR3nt: TGTGCCAGCAGCGGACTGGGGGCTTCCTACGAGCAGTACTTC

d_gene: .
j_gene: TRBJ2-3
v_gene: TRBV10-3
abundance: many
CDR3aa: CAITQARSTDTQYF
CDR3nt: TGTGCCATCACCCAAGCTAGGAGCACAGATACGCAGTATTTT

d_gene: .
j_gene: TRBJ2-6
v_gene: TRBV4-3
abundance: few
CDR3aa: CASSARDSGANVLTF
CDR3nt: TGCGCCAGCAGCGCCCGGGACTCTGGGGCCAACGTCCTGACTTTC

d_gene: .
j_gene: TRBJ2-7
v_gene: TRBV11-2
abundance: .
CDR3aa: CASSDVQTYEQYF
CDR3nt: TGTGCCAGCAGCGACGTTCAGACCTACGAGCAGTACTTC

d_gene: TRBD1
j_gene: TRBJ2-7
v_gene: TRBV5-8
abundance: many
CDR3aa: CASSWRQGAGVRYF
CDR3nt: TGTGCCAGCAGCTGGAGACAGGGGGCGGGTGTTCGGTACTTC

d_gene: .
j_gene: TRBJ1-2
v_gene: TRBV5-6
abundance: few
CDR3aa: CASSLEVRHGYTF
CDR3nt: TGTGCCAGCAGCTTGGAAGTCAGACATGGCTACACCTTC

d_gene: .
j_gene: TRBJ1-1
v_gene: TRBV5-1
abundance: few
CDR3aa: CASRKGQDTEAFF
CDR3nt: TGCGCCAGCAGGAAGGGGCAGGACACTGAAGCTTTCTTT

d_gene: TRBD2
j_gene: TRBJ2-2
v_gene: TRBV3-1
abundance: few
CDR3aa: CASSQQLAGMNGELFF
CDR3nt: TGTGCCAGCAGCCAACAGCTAGCGGGAATGAACGGGGAGCTGTTTTTT

d_gene: .
j_gene: TRBJ1-1
v_gene: TRBV5-1
abundance: many
CDR3aa: CASKTSWTVNTEAFF
CDR3nt: TGCGCCAGCAAGACCTCGTGGACGGTGAACACTGAAGCTTTCTTT

d_gene: .
j_gene: TRBJ2-4
v_gene: TRBV10-3
abundance: few
CDR3aa: CAISESSDIQYF
CDR3nt: TGTGCCATCAGTGAGTCGTCGGATATTCAGTACTTC

d_gene: .
j_gene: TRBJ2-1
v_gene: TRBV7-2
abundance: .
CDR3aa: CASSAARVDEQFF
CDR3nt: TGTGCCAGCAGCGCAGCCAGGGTCGATGAGCAGTTCTTC

d_gene: TRBD2
j_gene: TRBJ2-3
v_gene: TRBV5-1
abundance: .
CDR3aa: CASSLALAESTDTQYF
CDR3nt: TGCGCCAGCAGCTTGGCCCTAGCGGAGAGCACAGATACGCAGTATTTT

d_gene: .
j_gene: TRBJ1-2
v_gene: TRBV28
abundance: few
CDR3aa: CASSRSGYSPGYGYTF
CDR3nt: TGTGCCAGCAGCCGCTCAGGGTATTCCCCTGGCTATGGCTACACCTTC

d_gene: .
j_gene: TRBJ2-6
v_gene: TRBV12-3/TRBV12-4
abundance: few
CDR3aa: CASSPPPGLSGANVLTF
CDR3nt: TGTGCCAGCAGTCCACCCCCCGGACTTTCTGGGGCCAACGTCCTGACTTTC

d_gene: .
j_gene: TRBJ1-6
v_gene: TRBV5-1
abundance: .
CDR3aa: CASSLGPGYNSPLHF
CDR3nt: TGCGCCAGCAGCTTGGGACCGGGCTATAATTCACCCCTCCACTTT

d_gene: TRBD1
j_gene: TRBJ2-7
v_gene: TRBV7-2
abundance: many
CDR3aa: CASSPHLDRVEQYF
CDR3nt: TGTGCCAGCAGCCCCCACCTTGACAGGGTTGAGCAGTACTTC

d_gene: .
j_gene: TRBJ2-4
v_gene: TRBV7-8
abundance: many
CDR3aa: CASSSLFRGDIQYF
CDR3nt: TGTGCCAGCAGCTCCCTTTTCAGGGGCGACATTCAGTACTTC

d_gene: .
j_gene: TRBJ2-1
v_gene: TRBV11-2
abundance: .
CDR3aa: CASSLDGYNEQFF
CDR3nt: TGTGCCAGCAGCTTAGATGGGTACAATGAGCAGTTCTTC

d_gene: .
j_gene: TRBJ2-7
v_gene: TRBV23-1
abundance: few
CDR3aa: CASSPVGAGYEQYF
CDR3nt: TGCGCCAGCAGTCCAGTAGGGGCCGGCTACGAGCAGTACTTC

d_gene: .
j_gene: TRBJ1-6
v_gene: TRBV7-2
abundance: .
CDR3aa: CASSLGTVDSPLHF
CDR3nt: TGTGCCAGCAGCTTAGGTACAGTTGATTCACCCCTCCACTTT

d_gene: TRBD2
j_gene: TRBJ2-7
v_gene: TRBV20-1
abundance: many
CDR3aa: CSARDFTSGSNPYEQYF
CDR3nt: TGCAGTGCTAGAGATTTTACTAGCGGGAGTAACCCCTACGAGCAGTACTTC

d_gene: TRBD1
j_gene: TRBJ2-3
v_gene: TRBV11-2
abundance: many
CDR3aa: CASSFWDRFDSTDTQYF
CDR3nt: TGTGCCAGCAGCTTCTGGGACAGATTTGATAGCACAGATACGCAGTATTTT

d_gene: .
j_gene: TRBJ2-1
v_gene: TRBV7-9
abundance: many
CDR3aa: CASSGRTDEQFF
CDR3nt: TGTGCCAGCAGCGGGAGGACCGATGAGCAGTTCTTC

d_gene: TRBD1
j_gene: TRBJ1-1
v_gene: TRBV12-3/TRBV12-4
abundance: many
CDR3aa: CASSSSGGEAFF
CDR3nt: TGTGCCAGCAGTTCCTCAGGGGGAGAAGCTTTCTTT

d_gene: .
j_gene: TRBJ1-5
v_gene: TRBV3-1
abundance: .
CDR3aa: CASSQDPGGHQPQHF
CDR3nt: TGTGCCAGCAGCCAAGATCCCGGGGGGCATCAGCCCCAGCATTTT

d_gene: .
j_gene: TRBJ2-3
v_gene: TRBV5-1
abundance: .
CDR3aa: CASSLNFRGRSRSDTQYF
CDR3nt: TGCGCCAGCAGCTTGAATTTCCGGGGACGATCAAGATCAGATACGCAGTATTTT

d_gene: .
j_gene: TRBJ1-4
v_gene: TRBV7-9
abundance: .
CDR3aa: CASSPGSGANEKLFF
CDR3nt: TGTGCCAGCAGCCCCGGTTCCGGGGCTAATGAAAAACTGTTTTTT